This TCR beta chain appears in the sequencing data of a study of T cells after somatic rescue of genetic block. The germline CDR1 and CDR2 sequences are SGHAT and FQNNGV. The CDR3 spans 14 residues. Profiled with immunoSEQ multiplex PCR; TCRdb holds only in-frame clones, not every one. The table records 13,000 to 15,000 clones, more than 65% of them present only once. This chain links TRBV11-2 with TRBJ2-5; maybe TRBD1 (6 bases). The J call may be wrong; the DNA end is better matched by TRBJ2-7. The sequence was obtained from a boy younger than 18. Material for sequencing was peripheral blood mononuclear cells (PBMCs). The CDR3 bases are TGTGCCAGCAGCTCTAACAGGGCCCCCTACGAGCAGTACTTC. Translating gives CASSSNRAPYEQYF.